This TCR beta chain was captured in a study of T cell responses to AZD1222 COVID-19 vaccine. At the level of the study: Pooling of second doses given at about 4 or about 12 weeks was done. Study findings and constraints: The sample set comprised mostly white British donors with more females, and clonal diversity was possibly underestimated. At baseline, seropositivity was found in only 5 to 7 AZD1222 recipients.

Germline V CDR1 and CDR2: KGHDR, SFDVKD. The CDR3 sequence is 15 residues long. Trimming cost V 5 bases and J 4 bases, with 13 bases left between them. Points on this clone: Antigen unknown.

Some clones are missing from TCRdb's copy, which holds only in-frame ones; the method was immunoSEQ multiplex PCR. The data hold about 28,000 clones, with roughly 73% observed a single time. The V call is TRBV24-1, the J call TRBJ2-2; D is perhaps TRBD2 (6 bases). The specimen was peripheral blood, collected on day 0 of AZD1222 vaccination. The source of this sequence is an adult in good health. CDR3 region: CATSGSGLSTGELFF. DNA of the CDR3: TGTGCCACCAGTGGGTCGGGACTTTCCACCGGGGAGCTGTTTTTT.